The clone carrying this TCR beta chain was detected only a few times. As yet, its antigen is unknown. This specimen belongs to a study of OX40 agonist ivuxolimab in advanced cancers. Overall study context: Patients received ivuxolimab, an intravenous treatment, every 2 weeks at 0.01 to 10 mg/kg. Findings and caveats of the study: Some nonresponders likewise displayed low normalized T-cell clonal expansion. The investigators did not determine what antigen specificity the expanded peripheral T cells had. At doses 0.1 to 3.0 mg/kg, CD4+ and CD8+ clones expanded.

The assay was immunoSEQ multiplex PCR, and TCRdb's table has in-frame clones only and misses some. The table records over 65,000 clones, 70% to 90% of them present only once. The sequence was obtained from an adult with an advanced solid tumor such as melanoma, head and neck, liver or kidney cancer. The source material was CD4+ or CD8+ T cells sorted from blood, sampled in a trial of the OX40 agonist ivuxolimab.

CDR3 amino acids: CASSQDSGASNQPQHF. In DNA form, the CDR3 reads TGCGCCAGCAGCCAAGATTCAGGGGCCAGCAATCAGCCCCAGCATTTT. This rearrangement joins TRBV4-3 to TRBJ1-5, with D tentatively TRBD1 (6 bases). Germline V gives CDR1 LGHNA, CDR2 YSLEER. The CDR3 is 16 amino acids. Trimming cost V 0 bases and J 1 base, with 10 bases left between them.